These 24 T cell receptor beta chains came from one sample sequenced in a study of technical replicates of blood from several donors. Sequencing was performed with immunoSEQ multiplex PCR; in TCRdb, only in-frame clones are kept and a portion is missing. The sample carries about 88,000 clones, around 94% recorded once. Sequencing used T cells isolated from PBMCs. Receptor source: a human donor in good health.

V is TRBV18 and J is TRBJ2-1; TRBD2 is a possible D gene (5 bases). The CDR3 runs to 16 residues. Germline V gene lookup returns CDR1 KGHSH and CDR2 LQKENI. Trimming removed 4 bases from V and 2 bases from J, with 15 bases in between. This CDR3 is CASSLTRPPTYNEQFF. CDR3 bases: TGTGCCAGCTCACTTACTAGGCCGCCGACCTACAATGAGCAGTTCTTC.

The chain joins TRBV29-1 to TRBJ1-4; no clear D. Trimming cost V 5 bases and J 8 bases, with 15 bases left between them. The germline gives CDR1 SQVTM, CDR2 ANQGSEA. The CDR3 length is 13 residues. This CDR3 is CSVSFITGEKLFF. In nucleotides, the CDR3 is TGCAGCGTTTCTTTTATAACGGGAGAAAAACTGTTTTTT.

The gene calls are TRBV11-2 and TRBJ2-7; 7 positions match TRBD2. In germline, CDR1 is SGHAT, CDR2 FQNNGV. J was trimmed by 3 bases and V by 8 bases; bases with no gene match: 10. The CDR3 is 14 residues long. CDR3 region: CASARGVVFYEQYF. The CDR3 nucleotides read TGTGCCAGCGCCCGGGGGGTTGTTTTCTACGAGCAGTACTTC.

J is TRBJ1-4 and V is TRBV11-2; 8 nucleotides align to TRBD1. V trimming: 5 bases; J trimming: 7 bases; junction bases outside the gene matches: 6. CDR3 length equals 14 residues. CDR1 is SGHAT and CDR2 is FQNNGV in the germline V gene. The CDR3: CASSQDRVSEKLFF. CDR3 DNA: TGTGCCAGCAGCCAGGACAGGGTCTCTGAAAAACTGTTTTTT.

The chain combines TRBV5-5 with TRBJ2-7; TRBD1 might be the D (6 bases). Germline values: CDR1 SGHKS, CDR2 YYEKEE (reference sequence). Trimming took 2 bases from V and 0 from J, leaving 9 bases between them. The CDR3 has 14 residues. CDR3 amino acids: CASSFQGSSYEQYF. The CDR3 DNA reads as TGTGCCAGCAGCTTTCAGGGGAGCTCCTACGAGCAGTACTTC.

This chain links TRBV19 with TRBJ1-1; TRBD1 matches at 7 bases. V dropped 6 bases and J dropped 1; count of bases not matched to a gene: 5. This CDR3 has 14 amino acids. CDR1 and CDR2 (germline): LNHDA, SQIVND (reference sequence). The CDR3 nucleotides read TGTGCCAGTAGCCGACAGGGACCGAACACTGAAGCTTTCTTT. Translated, it gives CASSRQGPNTEAFF.

This clone occurred a few times. The gene calls are TRBV29-1 and TRBJ2-7; a weak D match, TRBD2 (5 bases). V was trimmed by 6 bases and J by 6 bases, leaving 21 bases between them. The CDR3 length is 14 residues. CDR1 and CDR2 (germline): SQVTM, ANQGSEA. The CDR3 DNA reads as TGCAGCGTCCAACCCCGGGGTGGAGAGGGCGAGCAGTACTTC. It encodes CSVQPRGGEGEQYF.

Regarding this clone: Compared with germline, one end of the junction differs, possibly owing to a read error. CDR3 sequence reads: CASTQAGGAYEKLFF. CDR3 bases: TGCGCCAGCACCCAAGCGGGGGGCGCGTATGAAAAACTGTTTTTT. The chain combines TRBV4-1 with TRBJ1-4, with a weak D call TRBD1 (6 bases). CDR1 and CDR2 (germline): MGHRA, YSYEKL. The CDR3 length is 15 residues.

The chain joins TRBV7-9 to TRBJ1-5; 8 bases are shared with TRBD1. Trimming at V came to 6 bases and at J to 9 bases, leaving 7 bases not matched to a gene. CDR3 length: 13 amino acids. Germline V gives CDR1 SEHNR, CDR2 FQNEAQ (reference sequence). CDR3 sequence: CASSLDRVRPQHF. The CDR3 DNA reads TGTGCCAGCAGTCTGGACAGGGTTCGGCCCCAGCATTTT. The whole variable domain, filled in from reference TRBV7-9 and TRBJ1-5, reads DTGVSQNPRHKITKRGQNVTFRCDPISEHNRLYWYRQTLGQGPEFLTYFQNEAQLEKSRLLSDRFSAERPKGSFSTLEIQRTEQGDSAMYLCASSLDRVRPQHFGDGTRLSIL.

The chain links TRBV28 to TRBJ2-6; 14 bases align to TRBD2. With 2 bases clipped from V and 3 bases from J, the junction kept 12 bases outside the gene matches. Germline CDR1 MDHEN, CDR2 SYDVKM. The CDR3 has 21 residues. In DNA form, the CDR3 reads TGTGCCAGCAGTTTAGGACTAGCGGGAGGATTCCTCTCGAATGGGGCCAACGTCCTGACTTTC. Translation gives CASSLGLAGGFLSNGANVLTF. Together with reference TRBV28 and TRBJ2-6, the CDR3 gives the full variable domain: DVKVTQSSRYLVKRTGEKVFLECVQDMDHENMFWYRQDPGLGLRLIYFSYDVKMKEKGDIPEGYSVSREKKERFSLILESASTNQTSMYLCASSLGLAGGFLSNGANVLTFGAGSRLTVL.

The CDR3 bases are TGTGCCAGCAGCTACCGGGGGGGCAATCAGCCCCAGCATTTT. This encodes CASSYRGGNQPQHF. The rearrangement links TRBV6-5 to TRBJ1-5; tentatively, D is TRBD1 (5 bases). The germline gives CDR1 MNHEY, CDR2 SVGAGI. This CDR3 has 14 residues. V was clipped by 6 bases and J by 2 bases, with 11 bases between them.

The V call is TRBV10-2, the J call TRBJ2-1; 10 bases match TRBD2. CDR1 and CDR2 (germline): WSHSY, SAAADI. Trimming at V came to 5 bases and at J to 4 bases, leaving 8 bases not matched to a gene. The CDR3 consists of 16 residues. The CDR3 DNA is TGCGCCAGCAGTTCCCAGCGGGAGGGCCTATACAATGAGCAGTTCTTC. Translation: CASSSQREGLYNEQFF.

The rearrangement joins TRBV5-1 to TRBJ2-1, with 7 bases identical to TRBD2. V trimming: 4 bases; J trimming: 3 bases; junction bases outside the gene matches: 13. Germline CDR1 and CDR2: SGHRS and YFSETQ. This CDR3 region has 17 residues. CDR3 bases: TGCGCCAGCAGCGCATCTTTTAAGCGGGATTACTACAATGAGCAGTTCTTC. It specifies CASSASFKRDYYNEQFF.

This rearrangement joins TRBV11-3 to TRBJ1-2; no clear D. With 1 base removed from V and 6 bases from J, the gap between germline ends came to 6 bases. The CDR3 has 12 residues. CDR1 is SGHNT, CDR2 YENEEA, per germline. This chain's CDR3 is CASSLGRDGYTF. The CDR3 coding sequence is TGTGCCAGCAGCTTAGGGCGGGATGGCTACACCTTC.

V is TRBV19 and J is TRBJ1-5, with D perhaps matching TRBD1 (5 bases). V lost 7 bases to trimming and J lost 5 bases, with 24 bases between them. Germline CDR1 reads LNHDA; CDR2 reads SQIVND (reference sequence). The CDR3 runs 17 residues. The DNA for the CDR3 is TGTGCCAGTACCCCCAATATACGACAGAGGAAGGATCAGCCCCAGCATTTT. It encodes CASTPNIRQRKDQPQHF.

The chain employs TRBV5-1 and TRBJ2-3, with D tentatively TRBD1 (6 bases). The V end lost 6 bases, the J end lost 4 bases, and 18 bases lay between the germline ends. In germline, CDR1 is SGHRS, CDR2 YFSETQ. CDR3 length equals 15 residues. The CDR3 here is CASIPGHATADTQYF. The CDR3 nucleotides read TGCGCCAGCATCCCGGGACATGCGACTGCAGATACGCAGTATTTT.

The chain employs TRBV5-6 and TRBJ1-1, with D hard to call. The germline V and J ends were trimmed by 1 base and 0 bases, with 4 bases remaining between them. Germline CDR1 is SGHDT and CDR2 is YYEEEE. This CDR3 region has 13 residues. The CDR3 protein is CASSLTMNTEAFF. CDR3 nucleotides: TGTGCCAGCAGCTTGACTATGAACACTGAAGCTTTCTTT.

V gene TRBV4-1 combines with J gene TRBJ1-1, with D perhaps matching TRBD1 (6 bases). Trimming stripped 1 base from V and 0 bases from J, with 15 bases between. Germline loops: CDR1 MGHRA, CDR2 YSYEKL. The CDR3 is 17 residues long. CDR3 sequence: CASSQVFGGGMNTEAFF. CDR3 coding DNA: TGCGCCAGCAGCCAAGTCTTCGGCGGGGGCATGAACACTGAAGCTTTCTTT.

The gene calls are TRBV19 and TRBJ2-2; weak D call: TRBD1 (6 bases). Trimming took 6 bases from V and 1 from J, leaving 9 bases between them. The germline V gene has CDR1 LNHDA and CDR2 SQIVND (reference sequence). CDR3 size: 14 residues. The CDR3 DNA reads as TGTGCCAGTAGGCCACAGGGGAACACCGGGGAGCTGTTTTTT. Translation: CASRPQGNTGELFF. The full variable domain, with the rest looked up from reference TRBV19 and TRBJ2-2, is DGGITQSPKYLFRKEGQNVTLSCEQNLNHDAMYWYRQDPGQGLRLIYYSQIVNDFQKGDIAEGYSVSREKKESFPLTVTSAQKNPTAFYLCASRPQGNTGELFFGEGSRLTVL.

V is TRBV9 and J is TRBJ1-4, with a tentative D call TRBD1 (5 bases). V was shortened by 1 base and J by 7 bases, with 17 bases between the two germline ends. The CDR3 consists of 16 residues. Germline V gene sequence: CDR1 SGDLS, CDR2 YYNGEE. CDR3 nucleotides: TGTGCCAGCAGCGTAAGCGGGACCGGGGGGGTTGAAAAACTGTTTTTT. Its translation is CASSVSGTGGVEKLFF.

This chain joins TRBV20-1 and TRBJ2-5, with D possibly TRBD1 on 5 matching bases. Trimming took 5 bases from V and 4 from J, leaving 8 bases between them. Germline V gene data show CDR1 as DFQATT and CDR2 as SNEGSKA (reference sequence). This CDR3 comprises 11 residues. The DNA of the CDR3 is TGCAGTGCTGGAAGGGGAGAGACCCAGTACTTC. Its translation is CSAGRGETQYF.

The chain joins TRBV19 to TRBJ1-2, with 7 bases identical to TRBD1. CDR1 and CDR2 (germline): LNHDA, SQIVND (reference sequence). Unmatched junction bases numbered 2, after V lost 3 bases and J lost 4 bases. The CDR3 extends over 13 amino acids. In nucleotides, the CDR3 is TGTGCCAGTAGTATGACAGGGCGCTATGGCTACACCTTC. Amino acid sequence: CASSMTGRYGYTF.

The V call is TRBV7-6, the J call TRBJ1-1; a possible D gene is TRBD1 (6 bases). Per germline, CDR1 SGHVS and CDR2 FNYEAQ. The CDR3 is made up of 14 amino acids. V was cut by 4 bases and J by 1 base, with 10 bases left in between. CDR3 nucleotide sequence: TGTGCCAGCAGCTCCTTGACAGGGAACACTGAAGCTTTCTTT. It is translated as CASSSLTGNTEAFF.

This clone was seen a single time. The V gene is TRBV5-4, the J gene TRBJ1-2, with D perhaps matching TRBD1 (5 bases). V lost 2 bases to trimming and J lost 8 bases, with 10 bases between them. This CDR3 has 12 amino acids. CDR1 is SGHNT and CDR2 is YYREEE in the germline V gene (reference sequence). The chain's CDR3 is CASSFVGQGYTF. The CDR3 coding sequence is TGTGCCAGCAGCTTTGTGGGGCAAGGCTACACCTTC.